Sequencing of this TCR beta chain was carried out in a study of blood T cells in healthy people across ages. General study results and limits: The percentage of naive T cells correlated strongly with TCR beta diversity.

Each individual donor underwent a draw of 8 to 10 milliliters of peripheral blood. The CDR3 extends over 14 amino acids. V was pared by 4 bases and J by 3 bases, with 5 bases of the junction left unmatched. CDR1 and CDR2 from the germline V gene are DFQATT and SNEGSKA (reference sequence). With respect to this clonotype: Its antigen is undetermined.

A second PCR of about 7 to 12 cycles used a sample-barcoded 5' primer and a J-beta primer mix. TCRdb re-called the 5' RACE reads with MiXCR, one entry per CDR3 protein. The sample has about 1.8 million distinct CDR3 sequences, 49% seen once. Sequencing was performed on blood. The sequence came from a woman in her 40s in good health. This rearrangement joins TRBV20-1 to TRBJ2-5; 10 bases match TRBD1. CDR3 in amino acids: CSATGQGGKETQYF. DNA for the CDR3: TGCAGTGCTACCGGACAGGGGGGAAAAGAGACCCAGTACTTC.